These T cell receptor beta chains were read from a single sample in a study of CD8 T cells in ankylosing spondylitis. TCRdb re-analysed the 5' RACE reads in MiXCR, keeping a single row per CDR3 protein. This table holds about 400,000 distinct CDR3 sequences, about 22% found once. Sequencing was performed on blood, either unsorted or a sorted T cell fraction (not recorded which). These receptors were obtained from a male donor with ankylosing spondylitis. Both conserved end residues are part of each CDR3. Fields, in order: D gene, J gene, V gene, clone size, CDR3 DNA, CDR3 protein. A D gene is named only where the DNA matches it firmly. Size tells how often a clone was seen (once, few, many) or the class of an expanded clone, and some rows leave it out.

D gene: NA
J gene: TRBJ2-3
V gene: TRBV12-3/TRBV12-4
clone size: few
CDR3 DNA: TGTGCCAGCATACCAGGAGTTGGAGGGCGAACAGATACGCAGTATTTT
CDR3 protein: CASIPGVGGRTDTQYF

D gene: NA
J gene: TRBJ2-2
V gene: TRBV7-2
clone size: NA
CDR3 DNA: TGTGCCAGCAGCCAAGCCCTAGTCATCGGGGAGCTGTTTTTT
CDR3 protein: CASSQALVIGELFF

D gene: TRBD1
J gene: TRBJ2-2
V gene: TRBV5-1
clone size: NA
CDR3 DNA: TGCGCCAGCAACTCCGGGACAGCCAGTCCCGGGGAGCTGTTTTTT
CDR3 protein: CASNSGTASPGELFF

D gene: NA
J gene: TRBJ1-5
V gene: TRBV3-1
clone size: few
CDR3 DNA: TGTGCCAGCAGCCCAGCAGACAATCAGCCCCAGCATTTT
CDR3 protein: CASSPADNQPQHF

D gene: NA
J gene: TRBJ1-5
V gene: TRBV15
clone size: NA
CDR3 DNA: TGTGCCACCAGCAGACTAACAACAGGGAGCAATCAGCCCCAGCATTTT
CDR3 protein: CATSRLTTGSNQPQHF

D gene: TRBD1
J gene: TRBJ2-3
V gene: TRBV6-4
clone size: NA
CDR3 DNA: TGTGCCAGCAGCTTATTGCGACAGGGCCCTAAGACAGATACGCAGTATTTT
CDR3 protein: CASSLLRQGPKTDTQYF

D gene: TRBD2
J gene: TRBJ2-1
V gene: TRBV14
clone size: NA
CDR3 DNA: TGTGCCAGCAGCCTTGGACTAGCAAGGAGCTCCTACAATGAGCAGTTCTTC
CDR3 protein: CASSLGLARSSYNEQFF

D gene: NA
J gene: TRBJ1-5
V gene: TRBV30
clone size: NA
CDR3 DNA: TGTGCCTGGAGCCAGGGGCTCGGCAATCAGCCCCAGCATTTT
CDR3 protein: CAWSQGLGNQPQHF

D gene: TRBD1
J gene: TRBJ2-3
V gene: TRBV5-1
clone size: many
CDR3 DNA: TGCGCCAGCAGCTTGTTGGGACAGGGTAGTACAGATACGCAGTATTTT
CDR3 protein: CASSLLGQGSTDTQYF

D gene: NA
J gene: TRBJ2-2
V gene: TRBV5-5
clone size: few
CDR3 DNA: TGTGCCAGCAGCTTCCTGGAGGAGGGGCAGAACACCGGGGAGCTGTTTTTT
CDR3 protein: CASSFLEEGQNTGELFF

D gene: NA
J gene: TRBJ2-2
V gene: TRBV20-1
clone size: few
CDR3 DNA: TGCAGTGCTCTCCGGCAGGGTAACACCGGGGAGCTGTTTTTT
CDR3 protein: CSALRQGNTGELFF

D gene: NA
J gene: TRBJ1-2
V gene: TRBV29-1
clone size: NA
CDR3 DNA: TGCAGCGTAGCCGGCGAGGGGGACTATGGCTACACCTTC
CDR3 protein: CSVAGEGDYGYTF

D gene: TRBD2
J gene: TRBJ2-3
V gene: TRBV29-1
clone size: NA
CDR3 DNA: TGCAGCGTTGGGACTAGCGGGATCACAGATACGCAGTATTTT
CDR3 protein: CSVGTSGITDTQYF

D gene: NA
J gene: TRBJ2-7
V gene: TRBV12-3/TRBV12-4
clone size: NA
CDR3 DNA: TGTGCCAGCAGATCGGGACGAACGAGCTCCTACGAGCAGTACTTC
CDR3 protein: CASRSGRTSSYEQYF

D gene: NA
J gene: TRBJ1-4
V gene: TRBV6-2/TRBV6-3
clone size: NA
CDR3 DNA: TGTGCCAGCAGCCCTAGAGGGCCTTCAACTAATGAAAAACTGTTTTTT
CDR3 protein: CASSPRGPSTNEKLFF

D gene: TRBD2
J gene: TRBJ2-7
V gene: TRBV28
clone size: few
CDR3 DNA: TGTGCCAGCAGTTCACCGGGACTAGCCTACGAGCAGTACTTC
CDR3 protein: CASSSPGLAYEQYF

D gene: NA
J gene: TRBJ2-1
V gene: TRBV20-1
clone size: few
CDR3 DNA: TGCAGTGCCATAACGGCGGAAGCGGCTTACTACAATGAGCAGTTCTTC
CDR3 protein: CSAITAEAAYYNEQFF

D gene: TRBD2
J gene: TRBJ2-1
V gene: TRBV10-3
clone size: few
CDR3 DNA: TGTGCCATCAGTGTAGCGGGAGGGCCGACTGGTAATGAGCAGTTCTTC
CDR3 protein: CAISVAGGPTGNEQFF

D gene: TRBD2
J gene: TRBJ2-3
V gene: TRBV11-3
clone size: NA
CDR3 DNA: TGTGCCAGCAGCCGGACTAGCGGGAACACAGATACGCAGTATTTT
CDR3 protein: CASSRTSGNTDTQYF

D gene: NA
J gene: TRBJ1-1
V gene: TRBV6-2/TRBV6-3
clone size: NA
CDR3 DNA: TGTGCCAGCATTCCCGGGGGGGGTGGCCCTGAAGCTTTCTTT
CDR3 protein: CASIPGGGGPEAFF

D gene: TRBD1
J gene: TRBJ1-2
V gene: TRBV10-3
clone size: NA
CDR3 DNA: TGTGCCATCGGGCAGACAGGGTATCCCTATGGCTACACCTTC
CDR3 protein: CAIGQTGYPYGYTF

D gene: TRBD1
J gene: TRBJ1-4
V gene: TRBV25-1
clone size: NA
CDR3 DNA: TGTGCCAGCAGGACCCCAGGGACAGCCGAAAAACTGTTTTTT
CDR3 protein: CASRTPGTAEKLFF

D gene: TRBD2
J gene: TRBJ2-1
V gene: TRBV12-3/TRBV12-4
clone size: many
CDR3 DNA: TGTGCCAGCAGTCCTAGGTTGGCGGGAGCCCCCAATGAGCAGTTCTTC
CDR3 protein: CASSPRLAGAPNEQFF

D gene: NA
J gene: TRBJ2-1
V gene: TRBV10-3
clone size: NA
CDR3 DNA: TGTGCCATCAGTGAGTCCCGAGGCTCCTACAATGAGCAGTTCTTC
CDR3 protein: CAISESRGSYNEQFF

D gene: NA
J gene: TRBJ2-1
V gene: TRBV20-1
clone size: NA
CDR3 DNA: TGCAGTGCTAGCTGGGCGGACAATGAGCAGTTCTTC
CDR3 protein: CSASWADNEQFF

D gene: TRBD2
J gene: TRBJ2-3
V gene: TRBV6-5
clone size: NA
CDR3 DNA: TGTGCCAGCAGTTACGCCAGCGGGAGTGGGAGCACAGATACGCAGTATTTT
CDR3 protein: CASSYASGSGSTDTQYF

D gene: TRBD1
J gene: TRBJ2-2
V gene: TRBV27
clone size: few
CDR3 DNA: TGTGCCAGCAGTTTACGTATCCCGGGACAGGGGTCCGGGGAGCTGTTTTTT
CDR3 protein: CASSLRIPGQGSGELFF

D gene: NA
J gene: TRBJ2-1
V gene: TRBV7-2
clone size: few
CDR3 DNA: TGTGCCAGCAGCTTACGAAGCGGGCGGGAGCAGTTCTTC
CDR3 protein: CASSLRSGREQFF

D gene: NA
J gene: TRBJ2-7
V gene: TRBV7-6
clone size: few
CDR3 DNA: TGTGCCAGCAGCTTAGCTGGGGACTTGGCCTACGAGCAGTACTTC
CDR3 protein: CASSLAGDLAYEQYF

D gene: NA
J gene: TRBJ2-7
V gene: TRBV7-6
clone size: NA
CDR3 DNA: TGTGCCAGCAGCTCCCGCCTGGCAGGCTACGAGCAGTACTTC
CDR3 protein: CASSSRLAGYEQYF

D gene: NA
J gene: TRBJ1-2
V gene: TRBV7-9
clone size: few
CDR3 DNA: TGTGCCAGCAGCTTAGCGCTTAGGTGGCTCCCTGGCTACACCTTC
CDR3 protein: CASSLALRWLPGYTF

D gene: NA
J gene: TRBJ2-3
V gene: TRBV7-2
clone size: NA
CDR3 DNA: TGTGCCACCCGTCCCTTTGACACGCAGTATTTT
CDR3 protein: CATRPFDTQYF

D gene: TRBD1
J gene: TRBJ2-7
V gene: TRBV27
clone size: NA
CDR3 DNA: TGTGCCACCAAAAGCCCTACAGGGGTCTACGAGCAGTACTTC
CDR3 protein: CATKSPTGVYEQYF

D gene: NA
J gene: TRBJ2-1
V gene: TRBV29-1
clone size: many
CDR3 DNA: TGCAGCGTTGTCTCCGGACTTTCCTACAATGAGCAGTTCTTC
CDR3 protein: CSVVSGLSYNEQFF

D gene: NA
J gene: TRBJ2-2
V gene: TRBV12-3/TRBV12-4
clone size: few
CDR3 DNA: TGTGCCAGCAGTACAGATTACACCGGGGAGCTGTTTTTT
CDR3 protein: CASSTDYTGELFF

D gene: NA
J gene: TRBJ2-7
V gene: TRBV5-1
clone size: few
CDR3 DNA: TGCGCCAGCAGCCCGGGTAGGCCGACCTACGAGCAGTACTTC
CDR3 protein: CASSPGRPTYEQYF

D gene: TRBD2
J gene: TRBJ2-7
V gene: TRBV7-3
clone size: NA
CDR3 DNA: TGTGCCAGCAGCTCTAGGCGGGGGGACGAGCAGTACTTC
CDR3 protein: CASSSRRGDEQYF

D gene: NA
J gene: TRBJ2-7
V gene: TRBV7-2
clone size: NA
CDR3 DNA: TGTGCCAGCAGCAATCGACAGAAGGCCTACGAGCAGTACTTC
CDR3 protein: CASSNRQKAYEQYF

D gene: TRBD1
J gene: TRBJ2-4
V gene: TRBV7-2
clone size: few
CDR3 DNA: TGTGCCAGCAGTTTGGACAGGTCCAAAAACATTCAGTACTTC
CDR3 protein: CASSLDRSKNIQYF

D gene: TRBD2
J gene: TRBJ2-1
V gene: TRBV5-6
clone size: few
CDR3 DNA: TGTGCCAGCAGCTTGTGGGGGACTACACCGAACAAAGAGCAGTTCTTC
CDR3 protein: CASSLWGTTPNKEQFF

D gene: NA
J gene: TRBJ2-1
V gene: TRBV19
clone size: few
CDR3 DNA: TGTGCCAGTAGTATGAACGGGCCTCTTAATGAGCAGTTCTTC
CDR3 protein: CASSMNGPLNEQFF

D gene: NA
J gene: TRBJ2-5
V gene: TRBV20-1
clone size: NA
CDR3 DNA: TGCAGTGCAGAAAGGACTGGACAAGAGACCCAGTACTTC
CDR3 protein: CSAERTGQETQYF

D gene: TRBD1
J gene: TRBJ1-2
V gene: TRBV20-1
clone size: few
CDR3 DNA: TGCAGTGCCAGGACCCGGGACAGGGTGGGCTCTAACTATGGCTACACCTTC
CDR3 protein: CSARTRDRVGSNYGYTF

D gene: NA
J gene: TRBJ1-5
V gene: TRBV4-1
clone size: NA
CDR3 DNA: TGCGCCAGCAGCTCTCCAGGGGACCCCTATCAGCCCCAGCATTTT
CDR3 protein: CASSSPGDPYQPQHF

D gene: NA
J gene: TRBJ1-6
V gene: TRBV5-1
clone size: NA
CDR3 DNA: TGCGCCAGCAATCTGGGACAAATGAATTCACCCCTCCACTTT
CDR3 protein: CASNLGQMNSPLHF

D gene: TRBD1
J gene: TRBJ1-2
V gene: TRBV12-3/TRBV12-4
clone size: few
CDR3 DNA: TGTGCCAGCAGTACAACAGGGGGCTGGGACTATGGCTACACCTTC
CDR3 protein: CASSTTGGWDYGYTF

D gene: TRBD2
J gene: TRBJ2-3
V gene: TRBV6-2/TRBV6-3
clone size: NA
CDR3 DNA: TGTGCCAGCAGTTACACTAGCGGGAGTGTAGCAGATACGCAGTATTTT
CDR3 protein: CASSYTSGSVADTQYF

D gene: TRBD2
J gene: TRBJ2-1
V gene: TRBV4-3
clone size: NA
CDR3 DNA: TGCGCCAGCAGCCAATGGACTAGCCGCTCTTTCTACAATGAGCAGTTCTTC
CDR3 protein: CASSQWTSRSFYNEQFF

D gene: TRBD1
J gene: TRBJ1-5
V gene: TRBV7-9
clone size: NA
CDR3 DNA: TGTGCCAGCAGCTTAGGCGGACAGGGCCTTCAGCCCCAGCATTTT
CDR3 protein: CASSLGGQGLQPQHF

D gene: TRBD2
J gene: TRBJ2-2
V gene: TRBV7-8
clone size: NA
CDR3 DNA: TGTGCCAGCAGCTTAGGGAGCGGGAGAGTCACCGGGGAGCTGTTTTTT
CDR3 protein: CASSLGSGRVTGELFF

D gene: TRBD2
J gene: TRBJ2-7
V gene: TRBV7-2
clone size: NA
CDR3 DNA: TGTGCCAGCAGCCGTGGACTAGTTCCCTACGAGCAGTACTTC
CDR3 protein: CASSRGLVPYEQYF

D gene: NA
J gene: TRBJ2-2
V gene: TRBV5-8
clone size: NA
CDR3 DNA: TGTGCCAGCAGCTTGGCTGGGGGCCGTCTGTTTTTT
CDR3 protein: CASSLAGGRLFF

D gene: TRBD2
J gene: TRBJ2-1
V gene: TRBV28
clone size: few
CDR3 DNA: TGTGCCAGCAGAGCAGCGGGGGAATCCTACAATGAGCAGTTCTTC
CDR3 protein: CASRAAGESYNEQFF

D gene: NA
J gene: TRBJ2-7
V gene: TRBV12-3/TRBV12-4
clone size: NA
CDR3 DNA: TGTGCCGCGGGAGGACAGGGGAACGAGCAGTACTTC
CDR3 protein: CAAGGQGNEQYF

D gene: TRBD2
J gene: TRBJ2-3
V gene: TRBV20-1
clone size: NA
CDR3 DNA: TGCAGTGCTAGAGATCCATGGACTAGTGTCTCAGATACGCAGTATTTT
CDR3 protein: CSARDPWTSVSDTQYF

D gene: NA
J gene: TRBJ2-7
V gene: TRBV28
clone size: NA
CDR3 DNA: TGTGCCAGCGGGGTAGTGAGTGGGACGAGGCGCTCCTACGAGCAGTACTTC
CDR3 protein: CASGVVSGTRRSYEQYF

D gene: NA
J gene: TRBJ2-1
V gene: TRBV12-3/TRBV12-4
clone size: NA
CDR3 DNA: TGTGCCAGCAGCTACGGGACCGGATCGAATGAGCAGTTCTTC
CDR3 protein: CASSYGTGSNEQFF

D gene: TRBD1
J gene: TRBJ2-1
V gene: TRBV28
clone size: NA
CDR3 DNA: TGTGCCAGCAGGGTCCGGGGGACAGGGTACAATGAGCAGTTCTTC
CDR3 protein: CASRVRGTGYNEQFF

D gene: NA
J gene: TRBJ1-5
V gene: TRBV7-2
clone size: NA
CDR3 DNA: TGTGCCAGCAGCCCGAGGGGAGGGAGCAATCAGCCCCAGCATTTT
CDR3 protein: CASSPRGGSNQPQHF